This T cell receptor beta chain was profiled in a study of blood T cell repertoires in COVID-19. Study overall: There were acute and convalescent COVID-19 samples, and they came from the United States, Italy and Spain. T cells, B-cell-depleted T cells, or PBMCs provided the cDNA or gDNA that served as material.

The CDR3 runs to 19 residues. The V end lost 3 bases, the J end lost 0 bases, and 20 bases lay between the germline ends. The germline V gene encodes CDR1 MNHEY and CDR2 SVGEGT. In the study's own analysis: Nucleated cell counts were estimated from reference gene primer amplification. Data came from immunoSEQ multiplex PCR; TCRdb stores just in-frame clones and leaves some out. That table is the source of V, J and clone size, and D and trimming were worked out from the DNA. The table records 150,000 to 200,000 clones, 80% to 90% of them present only once. Source material: peripheral blood. The receptor's source is a woman between 65 and 79 years old with acute or convalescent COVID-19. The rearrangement joins TRBV6-2 or TRBV6-3 to TRBJ1-4; no reliable D call. The chain's CDR3 is CASSYPLSGEEATNEKLFF. CDR3 DNA: TGTGCCAGCAGTTATCCGCTCTCCGGCGAGGAGGCAACTAATGAAAAACTGTTTTTT.